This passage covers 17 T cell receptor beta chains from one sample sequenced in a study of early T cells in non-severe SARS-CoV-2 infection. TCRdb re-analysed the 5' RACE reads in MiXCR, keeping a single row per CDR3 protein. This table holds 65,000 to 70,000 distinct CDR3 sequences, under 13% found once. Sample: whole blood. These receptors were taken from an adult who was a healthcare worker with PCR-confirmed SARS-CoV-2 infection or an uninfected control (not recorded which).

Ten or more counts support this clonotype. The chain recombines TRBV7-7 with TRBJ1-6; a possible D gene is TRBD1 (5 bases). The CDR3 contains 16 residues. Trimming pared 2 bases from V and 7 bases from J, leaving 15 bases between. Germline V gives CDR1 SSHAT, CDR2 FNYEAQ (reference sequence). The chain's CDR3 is CASSLPYPGGNSPLHF. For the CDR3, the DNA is TGTGCCAGCAGCTTACCTTACCCCGGGGGAAATTCACCCCTCCACTTT.

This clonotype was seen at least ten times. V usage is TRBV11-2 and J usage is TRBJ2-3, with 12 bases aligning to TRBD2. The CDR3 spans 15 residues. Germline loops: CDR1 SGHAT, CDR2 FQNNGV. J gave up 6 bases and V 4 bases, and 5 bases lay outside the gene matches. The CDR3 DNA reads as TGTGCCAGCAGCTCCGGACTAGCGGGAAGGGATACGCAGTATTTT. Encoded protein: CASSSGLAGRDTQYF.

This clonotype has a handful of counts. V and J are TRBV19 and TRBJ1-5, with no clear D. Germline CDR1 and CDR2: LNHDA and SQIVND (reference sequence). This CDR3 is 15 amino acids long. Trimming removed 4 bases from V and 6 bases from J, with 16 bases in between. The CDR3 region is CASSRQVESLQPQHF. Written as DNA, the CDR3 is TGTGCCAGTAGTAGGCAGGTGGAATCGCTTCAGCCCCAGCATTTT.

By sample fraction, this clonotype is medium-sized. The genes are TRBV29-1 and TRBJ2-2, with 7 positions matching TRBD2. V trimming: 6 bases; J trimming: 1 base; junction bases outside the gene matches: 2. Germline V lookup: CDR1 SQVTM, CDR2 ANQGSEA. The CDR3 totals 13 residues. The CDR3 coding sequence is TGCAGCGTAGCGGGGTTGAACACCGGGGAGCTGTTTTTT. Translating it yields CSVAGLNTGELFF.

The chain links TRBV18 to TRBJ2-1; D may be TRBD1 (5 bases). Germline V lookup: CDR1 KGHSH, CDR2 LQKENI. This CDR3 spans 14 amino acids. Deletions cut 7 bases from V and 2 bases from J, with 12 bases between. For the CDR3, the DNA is TGTGCCAGCTTAGGACAAACCCCCTACAATGAGCAGTTCTTC. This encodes CASLGQTPYNEQFF.

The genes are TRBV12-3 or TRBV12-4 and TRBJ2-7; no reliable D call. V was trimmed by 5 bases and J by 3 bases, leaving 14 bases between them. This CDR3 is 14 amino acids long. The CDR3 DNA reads TGTGCCAGCAGTACGGACGGTCAGAGCTACGAGCAGTACTTC. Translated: CASSTDGQSYEQYF.

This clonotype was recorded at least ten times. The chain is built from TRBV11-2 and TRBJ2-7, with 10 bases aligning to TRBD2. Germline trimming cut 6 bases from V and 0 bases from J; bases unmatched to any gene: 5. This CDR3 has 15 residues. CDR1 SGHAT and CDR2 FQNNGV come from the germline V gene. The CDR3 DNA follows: TGTGCCAGCAGTTTTACTAGCGGGACCTCCTACGAGCAGTACTTC. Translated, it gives CASSFTSGTSYEQYF.

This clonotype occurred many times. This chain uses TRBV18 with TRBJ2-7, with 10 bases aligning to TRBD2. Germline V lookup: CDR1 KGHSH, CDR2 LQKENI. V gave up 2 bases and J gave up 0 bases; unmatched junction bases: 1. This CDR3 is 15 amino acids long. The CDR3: CASSPGLAASYEQYF. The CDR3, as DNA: TGTGCCAGCTCACCAGGACTAGCGGCCTCCTACGAGCAGTACTTC.

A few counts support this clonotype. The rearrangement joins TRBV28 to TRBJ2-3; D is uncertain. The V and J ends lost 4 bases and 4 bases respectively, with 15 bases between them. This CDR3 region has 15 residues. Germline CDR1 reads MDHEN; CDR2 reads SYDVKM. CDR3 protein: CASSSTFQAADTQYF. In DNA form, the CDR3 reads TGTGCCAGCAGTTCCACGTTTCAGGCCGCAGATACGCAGTATTTT.

The CDR3 DNA sequence: TGCAGTGGGACAGGTATCTACGAGCAGTACTTC. Translation: CSGTGIYEQYF. V and J are TRBV20-1 and TRBJ2-7, with TRBD1 identical over 7 bases. Germline CDR1 DFQATT, CDR2 SNEGSKA (reference sequence). V lost 7 bases to trimming and J lost 3 bases; unmatched junction nucleotides: 3. The length of the CDR3 is 11 residues.

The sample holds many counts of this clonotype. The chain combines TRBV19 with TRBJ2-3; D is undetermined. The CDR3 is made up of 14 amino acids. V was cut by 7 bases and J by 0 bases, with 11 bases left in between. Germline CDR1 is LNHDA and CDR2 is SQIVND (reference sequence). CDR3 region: CASTPTPSTDTQYF. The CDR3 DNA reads TGTGCCAGTACCCCGACGCCTAGCACAGATACGCAGTATTTT.

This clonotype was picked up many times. CDR3 loop: CASSIQAGPNQPQHF. CDR3 coding DNA: TGTGCCAGTAGTATCCAGGCGGGGCCGAATCAGCCCCAGCATTTT. The chain recombines TRBV19 with TRBJ1-5; the D gene is possibly TRBD1 (5 bases). The CDR3 totals 15 residues. CDR1 LNHDA and CDR2 SQIVND come from the germline V gene (reference sequence). V gave up 3 bases and J gave up 4 bases, with 13 bases separating them.

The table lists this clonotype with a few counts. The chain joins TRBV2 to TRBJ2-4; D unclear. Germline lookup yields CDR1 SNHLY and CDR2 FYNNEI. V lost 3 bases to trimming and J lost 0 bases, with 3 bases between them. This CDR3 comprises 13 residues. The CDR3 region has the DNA TGTGCCAGCAGTGAGAGAGCCAAAAACATTCAGTACTTC. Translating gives CASSERAKNIQYF.

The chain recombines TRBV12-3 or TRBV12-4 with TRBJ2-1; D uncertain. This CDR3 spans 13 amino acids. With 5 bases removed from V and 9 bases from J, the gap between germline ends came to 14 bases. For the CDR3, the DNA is TGTGCCAGCAGTCCACCTCCCGGTCGTGAGCAGTTCTTC. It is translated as CASSPPPGREQFF.

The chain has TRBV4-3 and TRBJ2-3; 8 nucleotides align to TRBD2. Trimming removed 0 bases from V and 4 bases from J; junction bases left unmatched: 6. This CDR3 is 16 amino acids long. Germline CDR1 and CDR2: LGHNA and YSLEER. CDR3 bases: TGCGCCAGCAGCCAAGATTCGGCGGGGGGCGCAGATACGCAGTATTTT. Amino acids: CASSQDSAGGADTQYF.

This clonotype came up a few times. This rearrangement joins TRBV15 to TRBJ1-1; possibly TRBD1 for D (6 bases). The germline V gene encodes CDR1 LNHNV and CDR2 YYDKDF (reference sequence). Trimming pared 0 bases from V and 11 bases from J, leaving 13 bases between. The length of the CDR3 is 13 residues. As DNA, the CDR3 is TGTGCCACCAGCAGAGACTCGGGGGCGCGCGCTTTCTTT. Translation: CATSRDSGARAFF.

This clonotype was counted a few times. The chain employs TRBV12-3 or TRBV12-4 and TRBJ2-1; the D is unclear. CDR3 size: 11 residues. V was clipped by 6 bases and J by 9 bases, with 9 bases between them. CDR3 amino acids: CASSRKCEQFF. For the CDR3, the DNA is TGTGCCAGCAGCCGAAAGTGTGAGCAGTTCTTC.